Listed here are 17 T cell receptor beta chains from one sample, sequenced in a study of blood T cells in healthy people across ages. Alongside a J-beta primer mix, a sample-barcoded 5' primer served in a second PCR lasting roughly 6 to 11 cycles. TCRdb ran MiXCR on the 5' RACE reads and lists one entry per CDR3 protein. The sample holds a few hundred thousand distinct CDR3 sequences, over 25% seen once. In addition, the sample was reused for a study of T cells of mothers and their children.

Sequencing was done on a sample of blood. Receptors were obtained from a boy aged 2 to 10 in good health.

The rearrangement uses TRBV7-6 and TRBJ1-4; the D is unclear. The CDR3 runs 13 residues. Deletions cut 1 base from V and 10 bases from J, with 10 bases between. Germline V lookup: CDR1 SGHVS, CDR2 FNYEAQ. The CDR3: CASSLEVGGKLFF. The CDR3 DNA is TGTGCCAGCAGCTTAGAGGTCGGCGGAAAACTGTTTTTT.

For the CDR3, the DNA is TGCGCCAGCAGCCCTCGGCCATTAGATGGCTACACCTTC. This encodes CASSPRPLDGYTF. The rearrangement joins TRBV5-1 to TRBJ1-2; no reliable D call. The V and J ends lost 4 bases and 6 bases respectively, with 13 bases between them. Germline CDR1 is SGHRS and CDR2 is YFSETQ. The CDR3 contains 13 residues.

CDR3 sequence reads: CASSYLGLDQETQYF. DNA for the CDR3: TGTGCCAGCAGTTACCTTGGACTAGATCAAGAGACCCAGTACTTC. This chain connects TRBV6-2 or TRBV6-3 to TRBJ2-5; 7 nucleotides match TRBD2. CDR1 MNHEY and CDR2 SVGEGT come from the germline V gene. Trimming cost V 2 bases and J 2 bases; bases outside gene matches: 5. CDR3 size: 15 residues.

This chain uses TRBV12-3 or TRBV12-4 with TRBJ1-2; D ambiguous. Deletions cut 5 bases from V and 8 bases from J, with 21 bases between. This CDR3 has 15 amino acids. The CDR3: CASSHRGSPYGGYTF. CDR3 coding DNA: TGTGCCAGCAGTCACCGGGGTAGCCCCTATGGCGGCTACACCTTC.

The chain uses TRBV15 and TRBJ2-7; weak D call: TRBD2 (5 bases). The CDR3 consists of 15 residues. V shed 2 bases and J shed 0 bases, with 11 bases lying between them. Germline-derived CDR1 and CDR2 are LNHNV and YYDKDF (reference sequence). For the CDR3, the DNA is TGTGCCACCAGCAGATCCCGGGGTCTCTCCTACGAGCAGTACTTC. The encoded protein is CATSRSRGLSYEQYF.

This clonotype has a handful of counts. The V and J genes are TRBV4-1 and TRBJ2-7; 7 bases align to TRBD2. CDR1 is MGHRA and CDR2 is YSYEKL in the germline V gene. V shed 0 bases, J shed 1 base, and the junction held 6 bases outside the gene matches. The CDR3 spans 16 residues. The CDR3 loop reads CASSQDWASGSYEQYF. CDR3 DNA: TGCGCCAGCAGCCAAGATTGGGCTAGCGGATCCTACGAGCAGTACTTC.

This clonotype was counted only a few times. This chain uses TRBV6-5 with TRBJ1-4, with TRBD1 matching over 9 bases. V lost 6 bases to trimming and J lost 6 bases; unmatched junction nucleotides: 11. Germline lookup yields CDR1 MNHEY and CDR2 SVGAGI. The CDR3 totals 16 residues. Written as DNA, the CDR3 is TGTGCCAGCAGAGATACCGGGACAGGGTATTATGAAAAACTGTTTTTT. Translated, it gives CASRDTGTGYYEKLFF.

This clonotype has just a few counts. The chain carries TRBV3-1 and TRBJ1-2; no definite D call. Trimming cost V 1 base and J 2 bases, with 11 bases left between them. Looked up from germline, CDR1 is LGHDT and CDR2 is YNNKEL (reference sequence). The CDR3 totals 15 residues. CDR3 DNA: TGTGCCAGCAGCCAAGGATGGGCGGAGAACTATGGCTACACCTTC. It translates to CASSQGWAENYGYTF.

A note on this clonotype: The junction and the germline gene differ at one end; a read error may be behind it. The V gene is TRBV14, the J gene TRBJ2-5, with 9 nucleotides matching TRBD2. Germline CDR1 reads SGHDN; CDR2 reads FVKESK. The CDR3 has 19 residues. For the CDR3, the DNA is TGTGCCAGCAGCCAAGATCCGCTAGCGGGAAGTTCGTACCAACAGACCCAGTACTTC. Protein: CASSQDPLAGSSYQQTQYF. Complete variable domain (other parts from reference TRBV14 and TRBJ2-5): EAGVTQFPSHSVIEKGQTVTLRCDPISGHDNLYWYRRVMGKEIKFLLHFVKESKQDESGMPNNRFLAERTGGTYSTLKVQPAELEDSGVYFCASSQDPLAGSSYQQTQYFGPGTRLLVL.

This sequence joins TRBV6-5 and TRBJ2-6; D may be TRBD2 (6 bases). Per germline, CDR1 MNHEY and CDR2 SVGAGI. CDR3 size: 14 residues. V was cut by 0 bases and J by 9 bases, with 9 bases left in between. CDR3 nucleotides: TGTGCCAGCAGTTACTCGCGGGACTTCAACGTCCTGACTTTC. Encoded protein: CASSYSRDFNVLTF.

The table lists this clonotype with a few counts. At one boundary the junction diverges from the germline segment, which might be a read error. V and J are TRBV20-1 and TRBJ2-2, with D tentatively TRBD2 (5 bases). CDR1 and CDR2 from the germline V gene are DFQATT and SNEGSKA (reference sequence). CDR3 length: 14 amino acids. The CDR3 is CSARDRTNTGELSF. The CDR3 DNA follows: TGCAGTGCTAGAGATAGGACGAACACCGGGGAGCTGTCTTTT.

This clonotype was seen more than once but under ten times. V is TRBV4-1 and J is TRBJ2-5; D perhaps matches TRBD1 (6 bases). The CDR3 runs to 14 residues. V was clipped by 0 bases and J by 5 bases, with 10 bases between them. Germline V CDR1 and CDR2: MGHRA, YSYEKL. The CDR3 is CASSQEGHGETQYF. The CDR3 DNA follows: TGCGCCAGCAGCCAAGAGGGACATGGGGAGACCCAGTACTTC.

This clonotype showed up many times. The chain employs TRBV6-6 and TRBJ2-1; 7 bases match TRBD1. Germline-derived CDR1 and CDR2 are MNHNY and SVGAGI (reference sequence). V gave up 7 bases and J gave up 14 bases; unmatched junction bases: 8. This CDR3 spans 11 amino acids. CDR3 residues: CASTWGQFEFF. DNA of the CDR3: TGTGCCAGCACCTGGGGACAGTTTGAGTTCTTC.

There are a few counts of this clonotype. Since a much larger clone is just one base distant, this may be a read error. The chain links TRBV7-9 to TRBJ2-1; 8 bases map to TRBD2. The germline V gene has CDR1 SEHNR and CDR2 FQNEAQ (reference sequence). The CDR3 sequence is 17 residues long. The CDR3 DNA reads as TGTGCCTGCAGCTTAAGTCGGCTAGCGGGTCGGTGGAATGAGCAGTTCTTC. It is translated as CACSLSRLAGRWNEQFF.

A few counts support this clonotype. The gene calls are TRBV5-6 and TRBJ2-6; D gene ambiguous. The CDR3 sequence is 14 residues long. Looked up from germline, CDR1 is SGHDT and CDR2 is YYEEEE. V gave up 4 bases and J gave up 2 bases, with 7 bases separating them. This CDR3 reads CASSPTPGANVLTF. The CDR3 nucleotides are TGTGCCAGCAGCCCGACGCCTGGGGCCAACGTCCTGACTTTC.

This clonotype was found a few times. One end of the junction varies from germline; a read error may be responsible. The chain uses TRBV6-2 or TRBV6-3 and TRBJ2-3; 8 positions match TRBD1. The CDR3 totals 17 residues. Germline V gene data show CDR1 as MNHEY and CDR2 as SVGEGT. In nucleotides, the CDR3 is TGCGCCAGCAGTTACACCGTACAGGGGGTGTATACAGATACGCAGTATTTT. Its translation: CASSYTVQGVYTDTQYF.

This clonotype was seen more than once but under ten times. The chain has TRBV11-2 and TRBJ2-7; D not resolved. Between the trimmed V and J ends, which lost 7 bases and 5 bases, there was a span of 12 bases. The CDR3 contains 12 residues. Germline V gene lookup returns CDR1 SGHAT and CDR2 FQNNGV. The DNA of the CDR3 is TGTGCCAGCAAACCGGCAGGCGACGAGCAGTACTTC. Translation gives CASKPAGDEQYF.